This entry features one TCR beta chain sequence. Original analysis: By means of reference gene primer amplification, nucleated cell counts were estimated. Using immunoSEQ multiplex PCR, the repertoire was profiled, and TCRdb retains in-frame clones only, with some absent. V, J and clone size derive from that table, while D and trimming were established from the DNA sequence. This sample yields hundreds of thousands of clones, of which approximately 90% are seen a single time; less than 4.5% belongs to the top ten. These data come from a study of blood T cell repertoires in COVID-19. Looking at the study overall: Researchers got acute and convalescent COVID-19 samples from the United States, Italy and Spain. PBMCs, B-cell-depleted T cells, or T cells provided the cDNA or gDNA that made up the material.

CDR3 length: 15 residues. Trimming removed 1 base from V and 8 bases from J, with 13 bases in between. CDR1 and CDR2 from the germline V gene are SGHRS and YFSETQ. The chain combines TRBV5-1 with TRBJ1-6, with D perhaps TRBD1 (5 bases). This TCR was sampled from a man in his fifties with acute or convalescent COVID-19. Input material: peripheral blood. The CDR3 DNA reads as TGCGCCAGCAGCTTGATGAGACAGAAGGATTCACCCCTCCACTTT. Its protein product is CASSLMRQKDSPLHF.